This T cell receptor beta chain was retrieved from a study of spatial heterogeneity in lung cancer. MiXCR, run by TCRdb on the 5' RACE reads, gives a single entry per CDR3 protein. The profile shows about 48,000 distinct CDR3 sequences, approximately 5% of them singletons. Indicated time point: sample taken at primary tumor resection. Material for sequencing was whole RNA from tumor, nontumor lung or frozen PBMC, left unsorted. This clonotype was seen repeatedly, ten times or more. Looked up from germline, CDR1 is SEHNR and CDR2 is FQNEAQ (reference sequence). The V end was cut by 1 base, the J end by 5 bases, with 6 bases between. CDR3 size: 13 residues.

The sequenced sample was PBMCs, obtained at surgery. This rearrangement joins TRBV7-9 to TRBJ2-1; D unclear. This clonotype originated in a male donor with early-stage non-small cell lung cancer. CDR3 region: CASSLGRHNEQFF. The CDR3 DNA sequence: TGTGCCAGCAGCTTAGGCCGTCACAATGAGCAGTTCTTC.